What follows are 10 T cell receptor beta chains derived from one specimen sequenced in a study of T cells expressing NK-cell markers. Reprocessing the 5' RACE reads, TCRdb reports a single entry for every CDR3 protein and omits DNA. This sample lists about 370,000 distinct CDR3 sequences; its ten largest clones have about 10%. The sequencing sample was made of blood T cells: a sorted CD56 or NKG2C T cell subset, CD4+ or CD8+ T cells, or bulk PBMC T cells (not recorded which). The receptors were sampled from a woman aged 45-65 years in good health.

The gene calls are TRBV30 and TRBJ2-7. This CDR3 has 12 amino acids. Germline values: CDR1 GTSNPN, CDR2 SVGIG (reference sequence). CDR3 region: CAWDNLAYEQYF.

V and J are TRBV6-5 and TRBJ2-7; TCRdb selects TRBD2, and the lack of DNA leaves this call unchecked. Germline values: CDR1 MNHEY, CDR2 SVGAGI. The CDR3 has 15 amino acids. The CDR3: CASSPGGADYYEQYF.

The V gene is TRBV18, the J gene TRBJ1-4. Germline CDR1 reads KGHSH; CDR2 reads LQKENI. This CDR3 is built from 16 residues. The CDR3 protein is CASSPPEVATNEKLFF.

The chain employs TRBV29-1 and TRBJ2-2; the TCRdb call, TRBD1, lacks DNA for checking. The CDR3 spans 12 residues. The germline CDR1 and CDR2 sequences are SQVTM and ANQGSEA. This chain's CDR3 is CSGSGGPGELFF.

The CDR3 protein is CATTGNTEAFF. The chain joins TRBV6-1 to TRBJ1-1; the TCRdb D gene call, TRBD1, has no DNA to confirm it. Germline V gene sequence: CDR1 MNHNS, CDR2 SASEGT. The CDR3 is made up of 11 amino acids.

The chain is built from TRBV6-1 and TRBJ2-3; absent DNA, TCRdb's TRBD2 call cannot be checked. The length of the CDR3 is 16 residues. From germline, CDR1 is MNHNS and CDR2 SASEGT. The CDR3 reads CASSEAAGGPRDTQYF.

The chain recombines TRBV15 with TRBJ2-3; there is no DNA to check the TCRdb D call of TRBD2. CDR3 length: 14 residues. Germline lookup yields CDR1 LNHNV and CDR2 YYDKDF (reference sequence). Here the CDR3 reads CATTLGLRTDTQYF.

V usage is TRBV28 and J usage is TRBJ1-1. The CDR3 extends over 16 amino acids. The germline V gene has CDR1 MDHEN and CDR2 SYDVKM. The CDR3 is CASSFPGTVKRAEAFF.

V is TRBV14 and J is TRBJ1-2. This CDR3 contains 13 residues. Germline assignment: CDR1 SGHDN and CDR2 FVKESK. The CDR3 sequence: CASSQKANYGYTF.

The chain combines TRBV12-5 with TRBJ2-5. CDR1 LGHNT and CDR2 FRNRAP come from the germline V gene. The length of the CDR3 is 15 residues. The CDR3 sequence: CASGPHTTQEETQYF.